One and the same sample provided the 25 T cell receptor beta chains below, sequenced in a study of control samples from healthy donors and cancer patients. Generated by immunoSEQ multiplex PCR, the TCRdb table keeps only in-frame clones and is missing some. Seen here are more than 150,000 clones, 80% to 95% observed once, and the top ten hold less than 0.75%. Sequencing was done on a sample of blood. The receptors shown here come from a woman aged 25 to 45 in good health.

The chain recombines TRBV10-2 with TRBJ1-5, with a weak D call TRBD1 (5 bases). The V and J ends lost 4 bases and 9 bases respectively, with 19 bases between them. CDR1 and CDR2 from the germline V gene are WSHSY and SAAADI. This CDR3 is 15 amino acids long. This CDR3 is CASSVGGRGQGPQHF. CDR3 DNA: TGCGCCAGCAGTGTGGGGGGTCGGGGCCAGGGGCCCCAGCATTTT.

V gene TRBV9 combines with J gene TRBJ2-3; no definite D call. Germline CDR1 and CDR2: SGDLS and YYNGEE. Between the trimmed V and J ends, which lost 3 bases and 1 base, there was a span of 3 bases. This CDR3 region has 12 residues. CDR3 loop: CASSARTDTQYF. The CDR3, as DNA: TGTGCCAGCAGCGCCCGCACAGATACGCAGTATTTT.

The V call is TRBV4-2, the J call TRBJ2-1; D is possibly TRBD1 or TRBD2 (5 bases each). Germline loops: CDR1 LGHNA, CDR2 YNFKEQ. V gave up 0 bases and J gave up 0 bases, with 9 bases separating them. The CDR3 is 16 residues long. The CDR3 nucleotides read TGTGCCAGCAGCCAAGAAGAGGGGAGCTCCTACAATGAGCAGTTCTTC. Translated, it gives CASSQEEGSSYNEQFF.

The chain carries TRBV6-6 and TRBJ2-5; 12 positions match TRBD1. The CDR3 totals 15 residues. Germline loops: CDR1 MNHNY, CDR2 SVGAGI (reference sequence). The J segment lost 5 bases and the V segment lost 5 bases, leaving 6 bases of the junction unmatched. Here the CDR3 reads CASSKGQGAVETQYF. CDR3 coding DNA: TGTGCCAGCAGTAAGGGACAGGGGGCGGTGGAGACCCAGTACTTC.

The genes are TRBV5-4 and TRBJ2-5, with TRBD2 matching over 7 bases. The V and J ends lost 4 bases and 3 bases, in that order; junction bases with no gene match: 9. The CDR3 sequence is 15 residues long. Germline lookup yields CDR1 SGHNT and CDR2 YYREEE (reference sequence). The CDR3 protein is CASSRGFAGEETQYF. CDR3 DNA: TGTGCCAGCAGCCGAGGGTTCGCGGGAGAAGAGACCCAGTACTTC.

V is TRBV6-4 and J is TRBJ2-7; possibly TRBD2 for D (5 bases). V lost 5 bases and J 3 bases, leaving 11 bases between the germline ends. The length of the CDR3 is 13 residues. Germline CDR1 and CDR2: MRHNA and SNTAGT. In DNA, the CDR3 is TGTGCCAGCAGTCGACACGAGGGCTACGAGCAGTACTTC. Protein product: CASSRHEGYEQYF.

This chain's CDR3 is CASSSDPANYEQYF. The CDR3 coding sequence is TGTGCCAGCAGCTCTGATCCAGCCAACTACGAGCAGTACTTC. The chain combines TRBV7-9 with TRBJ2-7; no clear D gene. Per germline, CDR1 SEHNR and CDR2 FQNEAQ (reference sequence). The germline V and J ends were trimmed by 4 bases and 3 bases, with 13 bases remaining between them. The CDR3 has 14 residues.

This chain joins TRBV28 and TRBJ2-1; TRBD2 agrees at 14 bases. Germline V gene data show CDR1 as MDHEN and CDR2 as SYDVKM. This CDR3 region has 19 residues. V shed 6 bases, J shed 4 bases, and the junction held 14 bases outside the gene matches. The CDR3 DNA follows: TGTGCCAGCAGCCCGGGACTAGCGGGAGTAGGACCCCTTTACAATGAGCAGTTCTTC. Its protein is CASSPGLAGVGPLYNEQFF.

The V gene is TRBV19, the J gene TRBJ2-3; D is ambiguous. The CDR3 runs to 15 residues. V lost 2 bases, J lost 0 bases, and 9 bases lay in between. From germline, CDR1 is LNHDA and CDR2 SQIVND (reference sequence). CDR3 coding DNA: TGTGCCAGTAGTATAATGCGCAGGAGCACAGATACGCAGTATTTT. Amino acids: CASSIMRRSTDTQYF. The full variable domain, its missing parts supplied by reference TRBV19 and TRBJ2-3, is DGGITQSPKYLFRKEGQNVTLSCEQNLNHDAMYWYRQDPGQGLRLIYYSQIVNDFQKGDIAEGYSVSREKKESFPLTVTSAQKNPTAFYLCASSIMRRSTDTQYFGPGTRLTVL.

This chain uses TRBV12-3 or TRBV12-4 with TRBJ1-2; the D gene is possibly TRBD1 (5 bases). CDR3 length equals 13 residues. The V end was cut by 1 base, the J end by 4 bases, with 7 bases between. CDR3 coding DNA: TGTGCCAGCAGTTTAGGGGACGCCTATGGCTACACCTTC. Translating gives CASSLGDAYGYTF.

This clone has a single count. The chain combines TRBV2 with TRBJ1-5; D gene unclear. This CDR3 is built from 13 residues. Germline V lookup: CDR1 SNHLY, CDR2 FYNNEI. V shed 4 bases and J shed 4 bases, with 8 bases lying between them. The CDR3 spells CASSVGLNQPQHF. CDR3 DNA sequence: TGTGCCAGCAGTGTCGGGCTTAATCAGCCCCAGCATTTT.

The chain links TRBV12-3 or TRBV12-4 to TRBJ2-7, with a weak D call TRBD2 (6 bases). The V and J ends lost 2 bases and 5 bases respectively, with 10 bases between them. The CDR3 loop spans 13 amino acids. The CDR3 DNA reads TGTGCCAGCAGTTTACTAGCGATCCACGAGCAGTACTTC. This sequence encodes CASSLLAIHEQYF.

The DNA for the CDR3 is TGTGCCAGCAGCGCCAGCGGGACAGGGAAGGAGACCCAGTACTTC. It yields the protein CASSASGTGKETQYF. This rearrangement joins TRBV25-1 to TRBJ2-5, with TRBD1 identical over 9 bases. V gave up 6 bases and J gave up 5 bases; unmatched junction bases: 10. Germline-derived CDR1 and CDR2 are MGHDK and SYGVNS. This CDR3 region has 15 residues.

This chain uses TRBV2 with TRBJ2-6, with 10 bases fitting TRBD1. Germline V gene sequence: CDR1 SNHLY, CDR2 FYNNEI. V shed 8 bases and J 0 bases; nucleotides not matched to a gene: 7. The CDR3 loop spans 17 amino acids. CDR3 in DNA: TGTGCCAGCCCTGGACAGGGGGGGATCTCTGGGGCCAACGTCCTGACTTTC. Protein product: CASPGQGGISGANVLTF.

This clone was observed once. The J gene is TRBJ2-7, the V gene TRBV10-3; D uncertain. The V end lost 5 bases, the J end lost 2 bases, and 16 bases lay between the germline ends. This CDR3 has 15 residues. CDR1 is ENHRY and CDR2 is SYGVKD in the germline V gene. The CDR3 reads CAISSGPRRAYEQYF. The CDR3, as DNA: TGTGCCATCAGTTCCGGGCCACGGCGCGCCTACGAGCAGTACTTC.

This clone was observed a few times. The V call is TRBV28, the J call TRBJ1-5; D is possibly TRBD1 (5 bases). V gave up 4 bases and J gave up 9 bases, with 16 bases separating them. Germline V gene lookup returns CDR1 MDHEN and CDR2 SYDVKM. This CDR3 contains 14 residues. CDR3 sequence: CASSSPGPTRPQHF. For the CDR3, the DNA is TGTGCCAGCAGTTCTCCGGGACCGACGCGGCCCCAGCATTTT.

The V gene is TRBV27, the J gene TRBJ1-4, with D possibly matching TRBD1 (6 bases). Trimming left V 6 bases short and J 6 bases short, with 17 bases between. CDR1 and CDR2 from the germline V gene are MNHEY and SMNVEV (reference sequence). There are 15 residues in the CDR3. CDR3 sequence (DNA): TGTGCCAGCAGCCGCACAGGGTGGAGAGATGAAAAACTGTTTTTT. Translation: CASSRTGWRDEKLFF.

V gene TRBV15 combines with J gene TRBJ2-4, with 7 bases that match TRBD2. Per the germline V gene, CDR1 is LNHNV and CDR2 is YYDKDF (reference sequence). Unmatched junction bases numbered 14, after V lost 0 bases and J lost 0 bases. The CDR3 has 20 amino acids. CDR3 sequence (DNA): TGTGCCACCAGCAGAGATTCCTCAGTCGGGGGGACCCTAGCCAAAAACATTCAGTACTTC. This sequence encodes CATSRDSSVGGTLAKNIQYF.

The J gene is TRBJ2-1, the V gene TRBV7-7; 10 bases agree with TRBD2. The germline gives CDR1 SSHAT, CDR2 FNYEAQ (reference sequence). The CDR3 contains 15 residues. V shed 4 bases, J shed 6 bases, and the junction held 6 bases outside the gene matches. CDR3 residues: CASSSTSGTGNEQFF. The CDR3, as DNA: TGTGCCAGCAGCTCAACTAGCGGGACGGGCAATGAGCAGTTCTTC.

This clone showed up just a few times. V usage is TRBV12-5 and J usage is TRBJ2-3; D gene unclear. V was shortened by 3 bases and J by 5 bases, with 15 bases between the two germline ends. Germline CDR1 LGHNT, CDR2 FRNRAP. This CDR3 is built from 15 residues. CDR3 sequence: CASGFGSGDLDTQYF. The CDR3 nucleotides read TGTGCTAGTGGTTTCGGGTCAGGAGATTTAGATACGCAGTATTTT.

This chain links TRBV24-1 with TRBJ1-2; the D is unclear. Trimming removed 9 bases at V and 7 bases at J, with 14 bases between. CDR3 size: 12 residues. Germline CDR1 is KGHDR and CDR2 is SFDVKD. The CDR3 reads CATGREVGGYTF. As DNA, the CDR3 is TGTGCCACCGGGCGGGAGGTCGGTGGCTACACCTTC.

This chain links TRBV11-1 with TRBJ2-3, with 7 bases aligning to TRBD1. CDR3 length: 16 amino acids. After removal of 2 bases from V and 1 base from J, the junction contained 6 bases not matched to a gene. Germline lookup yields CDR1 SGHAT and CDR2 FQDESV (reference sequence). CDR3 protein: CASSLRTGSRTDTQYF. CDR3 in DNA: TGTGCCAGCAGCTTAAGGACAGGCAGCCGCACAGATACGCAGTATTTT.

The V gene is TRBV12-3 or TRBV12-4, the J gene TRBJ1-2; D is perhaps TRBD1 (6 bases). The CDR3 covers 12 residues. V lost 3 bases and J lost 6, with 8 bases in between. CDR3 nucleotides: TGTGCCAGCAGTTTGGCAGGGGATGGCTACACCTTC. Amino acid sequence: CASSLAGDGYTF.

The chain carries TRBV12-3 or TRBV12-4 and TRBJ1-4; D not resolved. Deletions cut 6 bases from V and 4 bases from J, with 6 bases between. The CDR3 covers 12 residues. The CDR3 nucleotides read TGTGCCAGCAGAGGACTTAATGAAAAACTGTTTTTT. Protein product: CASRGLNEKLFF.

This rearrangement joins TRBV19 to TRBJ2-1, with unresolved D. The V end lost 0 bases, the J end lost 4 bases, and 7 bases lay between the germline ends. The CDR3 sequence is 14 residues long. Germline V gene sequence: CDR1 LNHDA, CDR2 SQIVND (reference sequence). The CDR3 DNA follows: TGTGCCAGTAGTATAGATCTATGGTACAATGAGCAGTTCTTC. This translates into CASSIDLWYNEQFF.